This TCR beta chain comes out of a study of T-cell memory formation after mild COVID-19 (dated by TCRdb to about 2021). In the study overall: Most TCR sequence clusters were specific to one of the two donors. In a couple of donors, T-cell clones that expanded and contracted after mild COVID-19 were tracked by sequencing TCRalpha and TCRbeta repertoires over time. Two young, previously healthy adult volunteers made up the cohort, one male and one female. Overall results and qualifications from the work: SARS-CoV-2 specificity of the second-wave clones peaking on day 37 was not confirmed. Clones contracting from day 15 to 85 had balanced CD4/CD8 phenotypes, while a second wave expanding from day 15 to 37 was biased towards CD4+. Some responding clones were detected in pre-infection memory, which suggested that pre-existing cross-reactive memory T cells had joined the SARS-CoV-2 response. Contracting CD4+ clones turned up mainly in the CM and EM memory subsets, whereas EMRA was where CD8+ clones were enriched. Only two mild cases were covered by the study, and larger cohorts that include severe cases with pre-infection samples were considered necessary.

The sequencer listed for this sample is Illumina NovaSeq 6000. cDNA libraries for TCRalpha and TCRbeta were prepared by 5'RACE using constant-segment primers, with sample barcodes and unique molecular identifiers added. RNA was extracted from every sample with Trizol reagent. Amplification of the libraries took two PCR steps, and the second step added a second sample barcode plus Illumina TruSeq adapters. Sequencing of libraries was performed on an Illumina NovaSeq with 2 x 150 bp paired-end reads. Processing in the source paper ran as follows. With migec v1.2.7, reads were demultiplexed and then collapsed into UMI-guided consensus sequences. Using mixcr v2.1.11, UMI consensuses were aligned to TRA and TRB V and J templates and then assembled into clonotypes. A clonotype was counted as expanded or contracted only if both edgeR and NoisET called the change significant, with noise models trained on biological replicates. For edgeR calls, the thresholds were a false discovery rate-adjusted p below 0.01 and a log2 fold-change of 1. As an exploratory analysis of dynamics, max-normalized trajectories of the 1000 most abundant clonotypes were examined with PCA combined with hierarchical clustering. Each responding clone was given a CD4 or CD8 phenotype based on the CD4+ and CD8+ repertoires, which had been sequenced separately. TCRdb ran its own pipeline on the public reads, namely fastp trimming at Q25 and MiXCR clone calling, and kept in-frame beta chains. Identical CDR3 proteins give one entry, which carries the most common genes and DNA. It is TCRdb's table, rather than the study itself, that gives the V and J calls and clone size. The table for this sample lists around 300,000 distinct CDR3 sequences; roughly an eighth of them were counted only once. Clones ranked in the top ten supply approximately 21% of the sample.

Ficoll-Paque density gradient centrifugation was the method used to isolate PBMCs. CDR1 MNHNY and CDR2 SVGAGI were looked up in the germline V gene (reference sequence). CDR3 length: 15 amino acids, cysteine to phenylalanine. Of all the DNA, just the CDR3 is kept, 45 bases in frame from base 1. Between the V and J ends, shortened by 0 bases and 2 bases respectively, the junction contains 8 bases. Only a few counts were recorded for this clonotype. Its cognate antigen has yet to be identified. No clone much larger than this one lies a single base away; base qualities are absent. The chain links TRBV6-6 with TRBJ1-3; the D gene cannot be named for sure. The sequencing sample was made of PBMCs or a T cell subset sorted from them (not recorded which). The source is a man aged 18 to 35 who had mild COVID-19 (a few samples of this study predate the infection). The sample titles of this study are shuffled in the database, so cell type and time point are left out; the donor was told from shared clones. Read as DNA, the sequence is TGTGCCAGCAGTTACTCGTGGGGAGCTGGAAACACCATATATTTT. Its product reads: CASSYSWGAGNTIYF.